This record covers a single TCR beta chain. Its antigen has not been determined. Base-call qualities are not available, and no considerably larger clone is one nucleotide away. The donors were healthy, HIV-negative adults with no recently reported acute infections or vaccinations. Every donor was a Caucasian adult living in Nashville, Tennessee, USA. CD4+ T cells were enriched by magnetic negative selection, after which naive cells were positively selected on CD45RA and the negative fraction was taken as the memory subset. Blood was obtained by leukapheresis, after which PBMCs were separated by Ficoll-Histopaque density gradient centrifugation and cryopreserved in liquid nitrogen vapor phase. Purity and quantity of every magnetically sorted T cell population were checked by analytical flow cytometry. Genomic DNA was isolated from every sorted fraction and measured by UV absorbance on a Nanodrop 2000c.

These data are taken from a study of shared clonotypes between healthy human individuals (dated by TCRdb to 2020 to 2022). Background on the whole study: Two women and a few men aged 18 to 49 years were included in the cohort. For each donor, CD4 naive and CD4 memory were each run on three plates, CD8 naive on two plates, and CD8 memory on one plate. To estimate repertoire size and how much clonotypes are shared between individuals, the study performed deep sequencing of blood TCR repertoires from about five healthy adults. To increase sequencing depth and limit assay-specific biases, different laboratories used diverse techniques to prepare libraries and sequence TCR repertoires. Each donor's leukapheresis produced roughly between about 0.8 and 10 billion PBMCs. Overall study results and their limits: The small number of donors limited the genetic and exposure-history diversity represented. Even with the large sequencing depth, rarefaction of the sorted-subset datasets indicated that sequencing was incomplete. Larger estimated clonotype richness was generally found for naive subsets than for memory subsets. When four donors were compared, the shared fraction of clonotypes was about 5% for naive CD4, 3% to 4% for naive CD8, more than 2% for memory CD4, and approximately 0.4% for memory CD8. Based on pairwise subsampling, the degree of clonotype sharing among donors was expected to be affected by sequencing depth. Higher generation probabilities were observed for clonotypes shared by all four sorted-subset donors than for non-shared clonotypes. Only blood was sampled, and tissue TCR repertoires likely differ from those in blood.

TCR CDR3 regions were amplified from genomic DNA by multiplex PCR using the deep immunoSEQ assay. Extracted genomic DNA from each cell subset was spread evenly across all wells of several immunoSEQ 96-well plates, with each plate serving as a replicate. For sorted subsets, approximately 200 ng of genomic DNA, equivalent to some 33,000 T cell genomes, went into each replicate PCR. The purified libraries were quantified using a Qubit 3.0 fluorometer, sized with a Bioanalyzer 2100, and then quantified again using the KAPA Library Quantification kit. Every immunoSEQ 96-well plate was sequenced on a separate single-read 150-cycle Illumina NextSeq 550 flow cell. The authors' pipeline ran thus. Because only junctional sequences without quality scores were contained in the immunoSEQ output, filtering matching that applied to full-length reads could not be performed. To assign V/J genes and CDR3, sequences were annotated against IMGT germline references using PyIR, a Python wrapper for IgBLAST v1.9. Reads were removed for weak V/J assignments (E-value above 1e-6), missing CDR3, stop codons, out-of-frame junctions, or ambiguous translated residues. V3J clonotypes were defined by identical inferred V gene, J gene, and CDR3 amino acid sequence. To compute the percentage overlap between repertoires, the number of shared unique clonotypes was divided by the size of the smaller repertoire. Repertoire richness was assessed with RTK rarefaction, the Chao1 estimator, and Recon v2.1 estimates of unobserved clonotypes. Generation probabilities for all TCRbeta clonotypes obtained by the gDNA method from several donors were computed using OLGA. TCRdb provides this immuneACCESS table in a form limited to in-frame rearrangements. Some clones are lacking; in checked studies, under half of them reflect an unresolved V gene, and why the rest are absent is not known. Clonal size and the V and J genes are those of that table, whereas D and trimming came from the DNA. The sample table contains 1 million to 1.2 million clones; only one count was recorded for 60% to 85% of them. In total, the top ten clones hold roughly 0.82% of the sample.

The CDR3 sequence holds 14 residues, the cysteine and phenylalanine included. This entry keeps only the CDR3 DNA: 42 bases, framed from base 1. V loses 2 bases, J loses 4 bases, and the germline ends lie 11 bases apart. The germline V gene yields SNHLY for CDR1 and FYNNEI for CDR2. The V and J genes are TRBV2 and TRBJ1-2; no D gene call is confident. This TCR was recovered from a man in his late teens or twenties in good health. Some clones in this sample may be carry-over from other donors' samples. Sequencing was done on a sample of memory CD4+ T cells from PBMCs. What this sample's cell subset or site label stands for: CD45RA-negative fraction. The nucleotide sequence reads TGTGCCAGCAGTGAACGGCAGACCGTCTATGGCTACACCTTC. It is translated as CASSERQTVYGYTF.